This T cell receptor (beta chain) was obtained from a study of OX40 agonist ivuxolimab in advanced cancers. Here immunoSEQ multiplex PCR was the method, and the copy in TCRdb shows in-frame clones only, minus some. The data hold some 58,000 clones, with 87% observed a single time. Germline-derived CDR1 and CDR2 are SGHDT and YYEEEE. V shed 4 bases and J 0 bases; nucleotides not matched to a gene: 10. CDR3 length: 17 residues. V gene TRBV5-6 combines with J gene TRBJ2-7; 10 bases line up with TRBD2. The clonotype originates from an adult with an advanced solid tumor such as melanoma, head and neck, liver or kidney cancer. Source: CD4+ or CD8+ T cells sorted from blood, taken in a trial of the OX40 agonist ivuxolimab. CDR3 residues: CASSPDSGRLSSYEQYF. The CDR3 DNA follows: TGTGCCAGCAGCCCTGATAGCGGGAGGCTAAGCTCCTACGAGCAGTACTTC.